This T cell receptor beta chain was documented in a study of CD4 T cell repertoires in COVID-19. Regarding this clone: Its matching antigen is unknown.

Antigen-reactive proliferating T cell lines came from CFSE-labeled cells given autologous monocytes and SARS-CoV-2 spike or nucleoprotein. Produced via immunoSEQ multiplex PCR; TCRdb's table is partial and in-frame only. The sample includes approximately 700 clones, 11% of them seen just once. Germline values: CDR1 LNHDA, CDR2 SQIVND (reference sequence). This CDR3 spans 16 amino acids. V shed 10 bases and J shed 7 bases, with 25 bases lying between them. Sequencing was performed on effector memory CD4+ T cells, cultured in vitro, taken after recovery from COVID-19. J is TRBJ1-4 and V is TRBV19, with D perhaps TRBD1 (6 bases). The clonotype originates from a human donor who had COVID-19. CDR3 residues: CAIGPTNGGVSEKLFF. For the CDR3, the DNA is TGTGCCATCGGACCGACAAACGGGGGCGTAAGTGAAAAACTGTTTTTT.